This T cell receptor beta chain was sequenced in a study of T-cell reconstitution after alpha-beta-depleted transplantation in children (TCRdb year 2016). Regarding the research as a whole: The study quantitatively tracked T-cell immune reconstitution after TCRalphabeta/CD19-depleted allogeneic hematopoietic cell transplantation in children using TCR repertoire profiling. What the study reported, not specific to this receptor: Hyperexpanded clone frequencies declined over subsequent months; after one year, T-cell counts and TCRbeta diversity were mostly attributed to newly produced T cells. The high TCRbeta diversity at day 60 in some patients was ascribed to recipient T cells and intrathymic progenitors that had survived conditioning. The apparently early recovery of alphabetaT-cell counts about two months after transplant reportedly depended on only several hundred rapidly expanded clones that came from non-depleted graft cells.

Reading the germline V gene gives CDR1 SGHTA and CDR2 FQGTGA. V is reduced by 1 base and J by 6 bases, leaving a spacing of 8 bases between them. Spanning cysteine to phenylalanine, the CDR3 consists of 13 amino acids. CDR3 DNA is the only sequence kept; it has 39 bases, read in frame from the first base. The library was generated by PCR. Sequencer: Illumina HiSeq 2500. Molecular barcoding was employed in the preparation of TCR libraries, with unique molecular identifiers being used to normalize TCRbeta repertoire quantification. The public reads were quality trimmed at Q25 with fastp and then assembled into clones with MiXCR by TCRdb, keeping productive beta chains. Entries are consolidated by CDR3 protein sequence, retaining the most common genes and DNA. This sample has 250,000 to 400,000 distinct CDR3 sequences in its table, and approximately 23% of those were observed once. In total, the top ten clones hold roughly 9.7% of the sample.

This clonotype showed up just a few times. Its antigen is unknown. No much larger clonotype is one base removed from it; base qualities were not supplied. In light of the paper, this sample's treatment or condition label describes: allogeneic hematopoietic cell transplantation with graft depleted of TCRalphabeta T cells and CD19 B cells. The children who served as transplant recipients had been given grafts of TCRalphabeta/CD19-depleted allogeneic hematopoietic cells. This TCR came from a male patient between 5 and 17 years old who had a stem cell transplant for acute lymphoblastic leukemia, so the T cells may come from the graft donor. The chain is encoded by TRBV7-3 joined to TRBJ2-3, with the D gene call left open. The sequences come from PBMCs, mostly from graft donor cells, collected 180 days after TCRalphabeta/CD19-depleted stem cell transplant. The CDR3 region reads CASSLMRVDTQYF. The nucleotide sequence is TGTGCCAGCAGCTTAATGAGAGTCGATACGCAGTATTTT.